Here is one T cell receptor beta chain with its context. Antigen unknown. Germline CDR1 is SGHTA and CDR2 is FQGTGA. Trimming shortened V by 0 bases and J by 6 bases, and 6 bases separated the two germline ends. CDR3 length: 13 amino acids. Primers: 60 Vbeta forward and 13 Jbeta reverse. In the authors' workflow: In a later analysis, the count reached 76 million or so unique TCR beta chains, with about 10 million shared. The table came from immunoSEQ multiplex PCR; TCRdb's copy has only in-frame clones and leaves some out. That table is the source of V, J and clone size, and D and trimming were worked out from the DNA. Found here are 150,000 to 200,000 clones, around 90% of them singletons; the top ten hold approximately 1.9%. These data come from a study of cytomegalovirus exposure and HLA in healthy donors. Overall study results and limits: Most TCR beta V segments were productive about 87% or about 30% of the time in an earlier analysis.

The clonotype was recovered from a woman between 18 and 30 years old in good health and CMV-seronegative. This chain connects TRBV7-3 to TRBJ2-1; D is unresolved. The sequenced material came from PBMCs. The CDR3 DNA is TGTGCCAGCAGCTTAACCTATATCAATGAGCAGTTCTTC. Encoded protein: CASSLTYINEQFF. The entire variable domain, with the rest obtained from reference TRBV7-3 and TRBJ2-1, is as follows: GAGVSQTPSNKVTEKGKYVELRCDPISGHTALYWYRQSLGQGPEFLIYFQGTGAADDSGLPNDRFFAVRPEGSVSTLKIQRTERGDSAVYLCASSLTYINEQFFGPGTRLTVL.